This T cell receptor (beta chain) was profiled in a study of shared clonotypes between healthy human individuals. The study, taken as a whole, reports: The four-donor shared clonotypes exceeded non-shared clonotypes in generation probability, with non-shared ones scoring lower. Several donors showed sharing of about 4.8% of naive CD4 clonotypes.

Produced via immunoSEQ multiplex PCR; TCRdb's table is partial and in-frame only. The table records approximately 980,000 clones, less than 85% of them present only once. Donors comprised healthy HIV-negative adults lacking recent acute infections or vaccinations. J was trimmed by 8 bases and V by 5 bases; bases with no gene match: 4. The length of the CDR3 is 13 residues. Germline V lookup: CDR1 SGHAT, CDR2 FQNNGV. Regarding this clone: The target antigen is unknown.

The sample taken for sequencing was memory CD4+ T cells sorted from blood. Subset noted: CD45RA-negative fraction. The chain joins TRBV11-2 to TRBJ1-4, with 8 bases identical to TRBD1. The sequence came from a man younger than 30 in good health. CDR3 residues: CASSQGAQEKLFF. The CDR3 nucleotides are TGTGCCAGCAGCCAGGGGGCCCAAGAAAAACTGTTTTTT.